Presented here are 20 T cell receptor beta chains from one specimen sequenced in a study of T-cell memory formation after mild COVID-19. Via MiXCR, TCRdb re-called the 5' RACE reads, giving one row per CDR3 protein. The sample includes 300,000 to 400,000 distinct CDR3 sequences, roughly an eighth of them seen just once. Sequencing was done on a sample of PBMCs or a T cell subset sorted from them (not recorded which). All receptors derive from a man between 18 and 35 years old who had mild COVID-19 (a few samples of this study predate the infection). Cell type and time point are not known.

The J gene is TRBJ2-1, the V gene TRBV9, with a weak D call TRBD1 (7 bases). The CDR3 spans 13 residues. Germline V gives CDR1 SGDLS, CDR2 YYNGEE. V was clipped by 3 bases and J by 7 bases, with 11 bases between them. CDR3 nucleotide sequence: TGTGCCAGCAGCGGCGGGACAGAAAATGAGCAGTTCTTC. Translated, it gives CASSGGTENEQFF. The variable domain in full, with the rest retrieved from reference TRBV9 and TRBJ2-1, is DSGVTQTPKHLITATGQRVTLRCSPRSGDLSVYWYQQSLDQGLQFLIQYYNGEERAKGNILERFSAQQFPDLHSELNLSSLELGDSALYFCASSGGTENEQFFGPGTRLTVL.

In its sample, this clonotype was seen a few times. V and J are TRBV2 and TRBJ1-5, with D hard to call. V was trimmed by 6 bases and J by 2 bases, leaving 11 bases between them. CDR3 length equals 14 residues. Germline V gene lookup returns CDR1 SNHLY and CDR2 FYNNEI. CDR3 protein: CASSPLEGNQPQHF. DNA of the CDR3: TGTGCCAGCAGCCCCCTGGAGGGCAATCAGCCCCAGCATTTT.

The chain is built from TRBV7-9 and TRBJ1-4; a weak D match, TRBD1 (5 bases). The CDR3 totals 13 residues. V lost 5 bases, J lost 11 bases, and 15 bases lay in between. CDR1 and CDR2 from the germline V gene are SEHNR and FQNEAQ (reference sequence). CDR3 region: CASSRAAEGKLFF. CDR3 nucleotides: TGTGCCAGCAGCCGGGCGGCGGAGGGGAAACTGTTTTTT.

The chain links TRBV24-1 to TRBJ1-1; D perhaps matches TRBD1 (6 bases). The CDR3 spans 14 residues. V was pared by 9 bases and J by 0 bases, with 13 bases between. Germline V gives CDR1 KGHDR, CDR2 SFDVKD. CDR3 nucleotide sequence: TGTGCCACCCAGACGGGGGCCATGAACACTGAAGCTTTCTTT. As protein: CATQTGAMNTEAFF.

This clonotype came up a few times. The gene calls are TRBV6-5 and TRBJ1-5, with 9 bases identical to TRBD1. Germline loops: CDR1 MNHEY, CDR2 SVGAGI. V was pared by 4 bases and J by 2 bases, with 3 bases of the junction left unmatched. The CDR3 sequence is 15 residues long. The CDR3 DNA follows: TGTGCCAGCAGTTTGACAGGGGGGCGCAATCAGCCCCAGCATTTT. Amino acids: CASSLTGGRNQPQHF.

The chain combines TRBV7-8 with TRBJ1-4, with a possible D match to TRBD1 (5 bases). The V gene's germline CDR1 is SGHVS and CDR2 FQNEAQ. Trimming stripped 2 bases from V and 3 bases from J, with 16 bases between. The CDR3 extends over 17 amino acids. The CDR3, as DNA: TGTGCCAGCAGCTTATCCCTCGCCCGGGGGGCTAATGAAAAACTGTTTTTT. Translated, it gives CASSLSLARGANEKLFF.

The DNA for the CDR3 is TGTGCCAGCAGGACAGGGGGCGCGGCCGGGGAGCTGTTTTTT. Translating it yields CASRTGGAAGELFF. The V gene is TRBV6-1, the J gene TRBJ2-2; TRBD1 matches 10 bases. The CDR3 sequence is 14 residues long. Per germline, CDR1 MNHNS and CDR2 SASEGT. The V segment lost 6 bases and the J segment 6 bases; nucleotides outside the gene matches: 4.

This clonotype was counted between two and nine times. The chain links TRBV12-3 or TRBV12-4 to TRBJ1-1; TRBD1 agrees at 7 bases. The V and J ends lost 4 bases and 6 bases, in that order; junction bases with no gene match: 14. This CDR3 has 16 residues. CDR3 loop: CASSSRTGFDSAEAFF. CDR3 sequence (DNA): TGTGCCAGCAGTTCTCGGACAGGCTTCGATTCGGCTGAAGCTTTCTTT.

The chain combines TRBV20-1 with TRBJ1-6; D is ambiguous. This CDR3 has 12 amino acids. Between the trimmed V and J ends, which lost 4 bases and 9 bases, there was a span of 10 bases. The germline V gene encodes CDR1 DFQATT and CDR2 SNEGSKA (reference sequence). The CDR3 sequence: CSATRTGSPLHF. CDR3 DNA sequence: TGCAGTGCTACCCGGACCGGTTCACCCCTCCACTTT.

This clonotype was observed a handful of times. The chain joins TRBV12-3 or TRBV12-4 to TRBJ2-5, with TRBD2 matching 8 bases. The CDR3 is 15 residues long. Trimming removed 6 bases from V and 6 bases from J; junction bases left unmatched: 12. The CDR3 DNA is TGTGCCAGCAGCACGACCGGGGGGGCCAGGAAGACCCAGTACTTC. Translating gives CASSTTGGARKTQYF.

The chain joins TRBV2 to TRBJ2-5; 7 bases fit TRBD1. This CDR3 has 13 residues. V dropped 8 bases and J dropped 2; count of bases not matched to a gene: 5. Germline CDR1 SNHLY, CDR2 FYNNEI. CDR3 residues: CASRLGQQETQYF. CDR3 nucleotide sequence: TGTGCCAGCCGTTTGGGACAGCAAGAGACCCAGTACTTC. Drawing the rest from reference TRBV2 and TRBJ2-5, the complete variable domain is EPEVTQTPSHQVTQMGQEVILRCVPISNHLYFYWYRQILGQKVEFLVSFYNNEISEKSEIFDDQFSVERPDGSNFTLKIRSTKLEDSAMYFCASRLGQQETQYFGPGTRLLVL.

This chain connects TRBV6-6 to TRBJ1-5; D remains ambiguous. V lost 8 bases and J lost 3, with 5 bases in between. The germline CDR1 and CDR2 sequences are MNHNY and SVGAGI (reference sequence). This CDR3 has 11 amino acids. The CDR3 is CASSTNQPQHF. The CDR3 coding sequence is TGTGCCAGCTCTACCAATCAGCCCCAGCATTTT.

This clonotype was seen ten or more times. The chain uses TRBV20-1 and TRBJ2-2; tentatively, D is TRBD1 (5 bases). This CDR3 comprises 14 residues. Trimming shortened V by 1 base and J by 8 bases, and 14 bases separated the two germline ends. The germline V gene encodes CDR1 DFQATT and CDR2 SNEGSKA (reference sequence). In DNA, the CDR3 is TGCAGTGCTAGAGGGACATCCAATAAAGGGGAGCTGTTTTTT. Translated: CSARGTSNKGELFF.

The J gene is TRBJ1-2, the V gene TRBV20-1; TRBD1 aligns across 10 bases. The CDR3 sequence is 13 residues long. Germline CDR1 DFQATT, CDR2 SNEGSKA (reference sequence). J lost 7 bases, V lost 3 bases, and 5 bases had no gene match. CDR3 sequence reads: CSASGQGDFGYTF. DNA for the CDR3: TGCAGTGCTAGCGGACAGGGGGATTTTGGCTACACCTTC.

As regards this clonotype: Possible read error: a much larger clone is one base away. The chain couples TRBV5-1 to TRBJ2-1, with TRBD2 matching over 7 bases. Germline CDR1 and CDR2: SGHRS and YFSETQ. CDR3 length: 15 residues. The CDR3 sequence: CASSPSSGVYNERFF. CDR3 coding DNA: TGCGCCAGCAGCCCCTCCAGCGGGGTCTACAATGAGCGGTTCTTC.

The J gene is TRBJ2-5, the V gene TRBV7-2, with TRBD2 as a possible D gene (7 bases). Germline assignment: CDR1 SGHTA and CDR2 FQGNSA. Trimming left V 5 bases short and J 5 bases short, with 12 bases between. This CDR3 is 13 amino acids long. The DNA for the CDR3 is TGTGCCAGCAGCCGGGGGGCTTTGGAGACCCAGTACTTC. Residues: CASSRGALETQYF.

This clonotype was recorded a few times. The rearrangement joins TRBV6-2 or TRBV6-3 to TRBJ2-2; D perhaps matches TRBD2 (6 bases). This CDR3 is built from 13 residues. Germline V gene data show CDR1 as MNHEY and CDR2 as SVGEGT. V lost 7 bases and J 7 bases, leaving 13 bases between the germline ends. In DNA, the CDR3 is TGTGCCAGCATCGTACCGGGGGTCGGGGAGCTGTTTTTT. This codes for CASIVPGVGELFF.

This clonotype turned up a few times. The V call is TRBV19, the J call TRBJ1-3; D is perhaps TRBD1 (5 bases). The germline CDR1 and CDR2 sequences are LNHDA and SQIVND (reference sequence). Trimming left V 5 bases short and J 0 bases short, with 11 bases between. The CDR3 consists of 15 residues. In DNA, the CDR3 is TGTGCCAGTAGTGCCGGGACCTACTCTGGAAACACCATATATTTT. It specifies CASSAGTYSGNTIYF. Variable domain in full (rest from reference TRBV19 and TRBJ1-3): DGGITQSPKYLFRKEGQNVTLSCEQNLNHDAMYWYRQDPGQGLRLIYYSQIVNDFQKGDIAEGYSVSREKKESFPLTVTSAQKNPTAFYLCASSAGTYSGNTIYFGEGSWLTVV.

This clonotype was seen a handful of times. This chain joins TRBV4-2 and TRBJ2-3; possible D gene TRBD1, 5 bases. V lost 4 bases, J lost 2 bases, and 10 bases lay in between. This CDR3 spans 14 amino acids. CDR1 and CDR2 from the germline V gene are LGHNA and YNFKEQ. CDR3: CASSPDSLTDTQYF. The CDR3 coding sequence is TGTGCCAGCAGCCCTGACAGCCTCACAGATACGCAGTATTTT.

This clonotype appeared a few times. The chain combines TRBV29-1 with TRBJ2-1, with 7 bases identical to TRBD2. The CDR3 covers 15 residues. V dropped 1 base and J dropped 2; count of bases not matched to a gene: 5. Germline V gene data show CDR1 as SQVTM and CDR2 as ANQGSEA. The CDR3 loop reads CSVEGSSGAYNEQFF. Here the CDR3 DNA reads TGCAGCGTTGAAGGGTCCAGCGGGGCCTACAATGAGCAGTTCTTC.